The text below deals with one T cell receptor (beta chain). The sample is drawn from a study of blood T cell repertoires in COVID-19. Study information: Acute-phase and convalescent COVID-19 samples originated in the United States, Italy and Spain. T cells, B-cell-depleted T cells, or PBMCs supplied cDNA or gDNA.

How the authors handled the data: Estimation of nucleated cell counts relied on the amplification of reference gene primers. TCRdb's table, derived via immunoSEQ multiplex PCR, lists solely in-frame clones and lacks some. That table furnishes V, J and clone size, whereas the DNA furnished D and trimming. The sample comprises about 240,000 clones, approximately 83% of which are singletons, and around 3% rests with the top ten. Participant age was roughly 18 to 95 years, and participants resided in about two dozen US areas. The receptor was isolated from a woman aged 40 to 50 with acute COVID-19. The sequenced sample consisted of PBMCs or T cells enriched from blood (not recorded which).

Written as DNA, the CDR3 is TGTGCCAGCAGTTATGAGACCCAGTACTTC. Protein: CASSYETQYF. The genes are TRBV25-1 and TRBJ2-5; no reliable D call. Per germline, CDR1 MGHDK and CDR2 SYGVNS. The germline V and J ends were trimmed by 5 bases and 5 bases, with 3 bases remaining between them. The CDR3 is made up of 10 amino acids.